This TCR beta chain was identified during a study of Graves' ophthalmopathy and Graves' hyperthyroidism. RNA transcripts yielded amplified TCR beta CDR3 regions. An opening RT-PCR round employed HTBI primers and preceded a second-round multiplex PCR. TCRdb passed the multiplex PCR reads through MiXCR, listing each CDR3 protein once. Of hundreds of thousands of distinct CDR3 sequences listed, 35% to 50% are singletons. The CDR3 spans 14 residues. Germline values: CDR1 DFQATT, CDR2 SNEGSKA (reference sequence). As concerns this clonotype: One junction end disagrees with the germline gene, perhaps due to a read error.

The TCR sequence derives from an adult man with Graves' ophthalmopathy. The V gene is TRBV20-1, the J gene TRBJ1-5; 11 bases agree with TRBD1. What was sequenced was peripheral blood. The chain's CDR3 is CSATDRGLEQPRHF. The CDR3 DNA is TGCAGTGCTACGGACAGGGGGCTTGAACAGCCCCGGCATTTT.